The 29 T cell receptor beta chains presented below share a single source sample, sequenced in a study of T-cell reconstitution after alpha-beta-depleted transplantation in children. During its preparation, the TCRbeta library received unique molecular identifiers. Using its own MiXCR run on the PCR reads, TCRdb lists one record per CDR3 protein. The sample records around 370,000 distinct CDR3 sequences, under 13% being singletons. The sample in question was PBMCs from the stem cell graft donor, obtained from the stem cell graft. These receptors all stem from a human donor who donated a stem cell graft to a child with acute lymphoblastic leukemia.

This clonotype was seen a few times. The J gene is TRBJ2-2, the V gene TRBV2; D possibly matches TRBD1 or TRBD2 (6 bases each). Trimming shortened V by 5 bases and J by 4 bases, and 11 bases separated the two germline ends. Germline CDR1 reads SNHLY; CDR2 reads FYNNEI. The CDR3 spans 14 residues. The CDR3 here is CASSRRGLTGELFF. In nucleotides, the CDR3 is TGTGCCAGCAGTCGCAGGGGACTCACCGGGGAGCTGTTTTTT.

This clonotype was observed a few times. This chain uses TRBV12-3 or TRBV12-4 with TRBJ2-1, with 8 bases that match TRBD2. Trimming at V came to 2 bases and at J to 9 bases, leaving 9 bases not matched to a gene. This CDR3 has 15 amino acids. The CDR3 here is CASSLTGTSGSEQFF. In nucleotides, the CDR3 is TGTGCCAGCAGTTTAACCGGGACTAGTGGCAGTGAGCAGTTCTTC.

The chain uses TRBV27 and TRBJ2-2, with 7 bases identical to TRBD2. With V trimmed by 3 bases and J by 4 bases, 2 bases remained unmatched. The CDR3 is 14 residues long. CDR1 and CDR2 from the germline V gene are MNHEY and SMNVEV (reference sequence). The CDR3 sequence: CASSFGGSTGELFF. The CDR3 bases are TGTGCCAGCAGTTTCGGGGGGTCCACCGGGGAGCTGTTTTTT.

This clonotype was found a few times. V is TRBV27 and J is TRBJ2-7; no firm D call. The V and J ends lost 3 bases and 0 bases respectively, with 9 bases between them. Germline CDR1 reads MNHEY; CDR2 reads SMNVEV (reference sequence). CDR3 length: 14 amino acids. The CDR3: CASSFGYPSYEQYF. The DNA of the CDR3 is TGTGCCAGCAGTTTCGGGTACCCCTCCTACGAGCAGTACTTC.

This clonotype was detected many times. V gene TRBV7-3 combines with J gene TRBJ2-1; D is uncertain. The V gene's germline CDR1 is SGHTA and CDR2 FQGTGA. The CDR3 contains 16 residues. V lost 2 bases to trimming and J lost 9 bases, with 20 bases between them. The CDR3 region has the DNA TGTGCCAGCAGCTTATCTAGTGGCGGCAACAGTGGTGAGCAGTTCTTC. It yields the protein CASSLSSGGNSGEQFF. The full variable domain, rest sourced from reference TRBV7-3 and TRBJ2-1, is GAGVSQTPSNKVTEKGKYVELRCDPISGHTALYWYRQSLGQGPEFLIYFQGTGAADDSGLPNDRFFAVRPEGSVSTLKIQRTERGDSAVYLCASSLSSGGNSGEQFFGPGTRLTVL.

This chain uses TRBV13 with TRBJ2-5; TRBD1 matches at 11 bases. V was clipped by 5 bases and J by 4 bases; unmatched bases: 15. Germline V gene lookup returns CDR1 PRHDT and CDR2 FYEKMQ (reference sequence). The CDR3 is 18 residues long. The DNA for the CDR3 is TGTGCCAGCAGCCCCTGGACAGGGGGCGCCGTGGTGGGAGAGACCCAGTACTTC. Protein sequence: CASSPWTGGAVVGETQYF.

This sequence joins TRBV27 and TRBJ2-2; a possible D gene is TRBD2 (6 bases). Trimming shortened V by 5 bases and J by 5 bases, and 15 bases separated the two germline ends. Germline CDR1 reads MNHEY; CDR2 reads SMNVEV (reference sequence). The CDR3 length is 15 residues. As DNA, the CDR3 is TGTGCCAGCAGTCCTGAAGCGGGTACTACCGGGGAGCTGTTTTTT. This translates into CASSPEAGTTGELFF.

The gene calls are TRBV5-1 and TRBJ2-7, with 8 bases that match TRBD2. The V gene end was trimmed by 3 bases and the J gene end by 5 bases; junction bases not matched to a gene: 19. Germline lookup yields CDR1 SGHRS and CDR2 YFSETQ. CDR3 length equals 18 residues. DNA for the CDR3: TGCGCCAGCAGCTATGCGCTTCCGGGAGGGCAGTTTCACCACGAGCAGTACTTC. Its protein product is CASSYALPGGQFHHEQYF. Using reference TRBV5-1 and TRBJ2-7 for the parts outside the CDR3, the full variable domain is KAGVTQTPRYLIKTRGQQVTLSCSPISGHRSVSWYQQTPGQGLQFLFEYFSETQRNKGNFPGRFSGRQFSNSRSEMNVSTLELGDSALYLCASSYALPGGQFHHEQYFGPGTRLTVT.

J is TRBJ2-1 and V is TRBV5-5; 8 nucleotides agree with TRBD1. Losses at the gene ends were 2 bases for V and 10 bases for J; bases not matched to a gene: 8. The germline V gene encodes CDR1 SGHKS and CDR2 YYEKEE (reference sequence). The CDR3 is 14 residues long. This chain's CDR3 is CASSLWTGSPEQFF. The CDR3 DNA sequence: TGTGCCAGCAGCTTATGGACAGGGTCACCCGAGCAGTTCTTC.

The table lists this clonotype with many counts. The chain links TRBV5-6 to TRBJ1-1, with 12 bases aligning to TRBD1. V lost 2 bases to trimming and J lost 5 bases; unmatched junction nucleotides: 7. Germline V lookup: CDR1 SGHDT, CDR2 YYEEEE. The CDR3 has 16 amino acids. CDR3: CASSFRDRGLLTEAFF. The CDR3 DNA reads TGTGCCAGCAGCTTTAGGGACAGGGGGCTTTTGACTGAAGCTTTCTTT.

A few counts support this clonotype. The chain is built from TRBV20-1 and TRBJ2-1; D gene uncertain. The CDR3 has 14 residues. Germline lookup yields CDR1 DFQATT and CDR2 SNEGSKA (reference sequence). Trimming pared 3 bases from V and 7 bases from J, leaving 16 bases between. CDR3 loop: CSASSTLGLNEQFF. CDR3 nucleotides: TGCAGTGCTAGTTCTACCCTGGGGTTGAATGAGCAGTTCTTC.

The CDR3 spells CASSAGTGELDGYTF. DNA for the CDR3: TGTGCCAGCAGCGCCGGGACAGGGGAGTTAGATGGCTACACCTTC. The chain combines TRBV9 with TRBJ1-2; the match to TRBD1 covers 10 bases. Trimming at V came to 3 bases and at J to 6 bases, leaving 8 bases not matched to a gene. Germline loops: CDR1 SGDLS, CDR2 YYNGEE. CDR3 length: 15 residues.

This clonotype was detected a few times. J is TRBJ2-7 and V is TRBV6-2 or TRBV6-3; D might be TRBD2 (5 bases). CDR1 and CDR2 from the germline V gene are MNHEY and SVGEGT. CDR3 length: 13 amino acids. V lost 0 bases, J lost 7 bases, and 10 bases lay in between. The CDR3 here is CASSYSRRGEQYF. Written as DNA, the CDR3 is TGTGCCAGCAGTTACTCAAGGCGAGGGGAGCAGTACTTC.

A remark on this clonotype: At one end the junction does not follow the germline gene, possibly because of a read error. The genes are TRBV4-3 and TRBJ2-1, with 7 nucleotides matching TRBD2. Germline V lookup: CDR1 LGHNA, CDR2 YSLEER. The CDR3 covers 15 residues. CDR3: CASGQGSGGYNEQFF. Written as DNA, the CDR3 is TGCGCCAGCGGCCAAGGATCGGGGGGATACAATGAGCAGTTCTTC.

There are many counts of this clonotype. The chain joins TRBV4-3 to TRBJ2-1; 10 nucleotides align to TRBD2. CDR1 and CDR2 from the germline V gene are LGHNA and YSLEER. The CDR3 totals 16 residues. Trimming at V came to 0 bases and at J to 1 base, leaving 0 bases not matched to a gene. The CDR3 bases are TGCGCCAGCAGCCAAGAACTAGCGGGGTCCTACAATGAGCAGTTCTTC. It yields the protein CASSQELAGSYNEQFF.

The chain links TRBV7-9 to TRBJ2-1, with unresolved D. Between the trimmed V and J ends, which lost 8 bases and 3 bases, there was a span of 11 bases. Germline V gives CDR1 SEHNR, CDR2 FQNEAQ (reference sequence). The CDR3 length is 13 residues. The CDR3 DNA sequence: TGTGCCAGCGAATGGTTAATCTACAATGAGCAGTTCTTC. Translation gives CASEWLIYNEQFF.

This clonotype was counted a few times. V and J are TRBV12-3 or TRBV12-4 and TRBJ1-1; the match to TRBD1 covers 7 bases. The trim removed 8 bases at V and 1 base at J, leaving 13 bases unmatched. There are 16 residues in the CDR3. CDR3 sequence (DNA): TGTGCCAGCGGTCGCCAGGGGGTTATCCCGAACACTGAAGCTTTCTTT. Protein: CASGRQGVIPNTEAFF.

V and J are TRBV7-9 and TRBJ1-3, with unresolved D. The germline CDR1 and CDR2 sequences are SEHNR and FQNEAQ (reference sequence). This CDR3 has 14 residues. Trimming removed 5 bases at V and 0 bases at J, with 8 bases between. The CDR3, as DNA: TGTGCCAGCAGCCGGACCCGCTCTGGAAACACCATATATTTT. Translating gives CASSRTRSGNTIYF.

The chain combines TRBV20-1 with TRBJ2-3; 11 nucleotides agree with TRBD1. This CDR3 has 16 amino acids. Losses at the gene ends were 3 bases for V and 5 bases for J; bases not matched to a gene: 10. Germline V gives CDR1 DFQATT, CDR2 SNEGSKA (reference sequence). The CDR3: CSASRQGQGVGDTQYF. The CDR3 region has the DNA TGCAGTGCTAGTCGCCAGGGACAGGGGGTAGGAGATACGCAGTATTTT.

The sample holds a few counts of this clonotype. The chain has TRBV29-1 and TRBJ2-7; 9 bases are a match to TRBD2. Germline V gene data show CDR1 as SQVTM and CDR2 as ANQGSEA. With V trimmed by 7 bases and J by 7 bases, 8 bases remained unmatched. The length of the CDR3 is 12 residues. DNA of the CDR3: TGCAGCGGTATAGCGGGGGCGAGAGAGCAGTACTTC. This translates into CSGIAGAREQYF.

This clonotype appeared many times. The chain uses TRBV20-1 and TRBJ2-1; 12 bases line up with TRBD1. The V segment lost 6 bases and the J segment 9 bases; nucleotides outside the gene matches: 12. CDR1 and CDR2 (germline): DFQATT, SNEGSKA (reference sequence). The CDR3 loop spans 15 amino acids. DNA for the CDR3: TGCAGTGCCATCCCCGGGACAGGGGGCTCTACTGAGCAGTTCTTC. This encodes CSAIPGTGGSTEQFF.

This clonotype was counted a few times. The CDR3 sequence: CASSRAGTGGEKLFF. CDR3 DNA sequence: TGCGCCAGCAGCCGAGCCGGGACGGGAGGGGAAAAACTGTTTTTT. The chain uses TRBV5-1 and TRBJ1-4, with D possibly being TRBD1 (5 bases). This CDR3 comprises 15 residues. Germline-derived CDR1 and CDR2 are SGHRS and YFSETQ. V lost 4 bases and J lost 8, with 18 bases in between.

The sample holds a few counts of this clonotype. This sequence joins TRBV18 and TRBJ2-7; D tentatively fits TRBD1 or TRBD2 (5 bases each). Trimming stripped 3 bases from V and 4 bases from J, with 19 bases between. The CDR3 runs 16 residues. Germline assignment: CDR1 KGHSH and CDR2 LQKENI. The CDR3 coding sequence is TGTGCCAGCTCACCGGAAAACGGGGCGGACGGTTACGAGCAGTACTTC. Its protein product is CASSPENGADGYEQYF.

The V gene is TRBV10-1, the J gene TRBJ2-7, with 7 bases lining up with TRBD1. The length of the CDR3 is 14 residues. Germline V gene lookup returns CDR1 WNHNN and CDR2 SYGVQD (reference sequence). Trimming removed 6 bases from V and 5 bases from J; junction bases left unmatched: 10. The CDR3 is CASRPGQPGDEQYF. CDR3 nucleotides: TGCGCCAGCAGGCCGGGACAGCCGGGCGACGAGCAGTACTTC.

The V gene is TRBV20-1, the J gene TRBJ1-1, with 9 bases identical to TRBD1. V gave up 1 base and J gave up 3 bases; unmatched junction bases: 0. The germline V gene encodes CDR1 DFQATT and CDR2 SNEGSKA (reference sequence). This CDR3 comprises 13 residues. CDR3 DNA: TGCAGTGCTAGAGGACAGGGGGACACTGAAGCTTTCTTT. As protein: CSARGQGDTEAFF.

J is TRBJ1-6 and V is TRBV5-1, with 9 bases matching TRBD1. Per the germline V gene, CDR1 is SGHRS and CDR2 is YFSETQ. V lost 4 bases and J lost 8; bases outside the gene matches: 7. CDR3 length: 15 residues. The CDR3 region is CASSRTGGKDSPLHF. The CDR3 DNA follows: TGCGCCAGCAGCCGTACAGGGGGCAAAGATTCACCCCTCCACTTT. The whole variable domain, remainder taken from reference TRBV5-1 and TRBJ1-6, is KAGVTQTPRYLIKTRGQQVTLSCSPISGHRSVSWYQQTPGQGLQFLFEYFSETQRNKGNFPGRFSGRQFSNSRSEMNVSTLELGDSALYLCASSRTGGKDSPLHFGNGTRLTVT.

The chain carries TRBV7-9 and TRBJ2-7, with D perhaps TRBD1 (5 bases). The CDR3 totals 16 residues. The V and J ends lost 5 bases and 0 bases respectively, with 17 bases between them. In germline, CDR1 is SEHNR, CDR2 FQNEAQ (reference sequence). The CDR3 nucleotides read TGTGCCAGCAGCCCGCTCCAGGGTCCGGGCTCCTACGAGCAGTACTTC. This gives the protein CASSPLQGPGSYEQYF.

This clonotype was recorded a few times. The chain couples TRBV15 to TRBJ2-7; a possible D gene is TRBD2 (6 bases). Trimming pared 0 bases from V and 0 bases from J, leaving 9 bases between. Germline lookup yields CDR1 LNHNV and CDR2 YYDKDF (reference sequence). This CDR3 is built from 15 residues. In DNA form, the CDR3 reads TGTGCCACCAGCAGAGATGGGACTGTCTCCTACGAGCAGTACTTC. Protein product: CATSRDGTVSYEQYF.

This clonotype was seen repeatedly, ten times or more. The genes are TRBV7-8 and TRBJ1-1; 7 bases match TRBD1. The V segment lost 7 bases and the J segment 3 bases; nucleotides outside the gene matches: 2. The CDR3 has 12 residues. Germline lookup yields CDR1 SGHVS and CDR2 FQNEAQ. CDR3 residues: CASNTGDTEAFF. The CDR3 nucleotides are TGTGCCAGCAACACAGGGGACACTGAAGCTTTCTTT. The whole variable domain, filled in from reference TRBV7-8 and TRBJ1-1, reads GAGVSQSPRYKVAKRGQDVALRCDPISGHVSLFWYQQALGQGPEFLTYFQNEAQLDKSGLPSDRFFAERPEGSVSTLKIQRTQQEDSAVYLCASNTGDTEAFFGQGTRLTVV.